This record looks at one T cell receptor beta chain sequence and its context. Time point noted: pre-reinfection, 55 to 20 weeks before reinfection detection. No in vitro expansion preceded TCR sequencing of the sorted cells. This sample stems from a study of memory CD8 T cells in hepatitis C reinfection. Germline assignment: CDR1 MNHEY and CDR2 SMNVEV (reference sequence). Trimming cost V 2 bases and J 13 bases, with 11 bases left between them. This CDR3 comprises 12 residues. The protocol was immunoSEQ multiplex PCR, while the TCRdb copy is restricted to in-frame clones and leaves out a portion. The sample includes around 6,000 clones, over 75% of them seen just once.

This sequence originates from a man in his fifties with hepatitis C virus infection. The source material was naive CD8+ T cells sorted from blood. The chain has TRBV27 and TRBJ2-2; possible D gene TRBD2, 6 bases. The CDR3 DNA sequence: TGTGCCAGCAGTTTAGTGGCGGGGAGGCTGTTTTTT. This translates into CASSLVAGRLFF.